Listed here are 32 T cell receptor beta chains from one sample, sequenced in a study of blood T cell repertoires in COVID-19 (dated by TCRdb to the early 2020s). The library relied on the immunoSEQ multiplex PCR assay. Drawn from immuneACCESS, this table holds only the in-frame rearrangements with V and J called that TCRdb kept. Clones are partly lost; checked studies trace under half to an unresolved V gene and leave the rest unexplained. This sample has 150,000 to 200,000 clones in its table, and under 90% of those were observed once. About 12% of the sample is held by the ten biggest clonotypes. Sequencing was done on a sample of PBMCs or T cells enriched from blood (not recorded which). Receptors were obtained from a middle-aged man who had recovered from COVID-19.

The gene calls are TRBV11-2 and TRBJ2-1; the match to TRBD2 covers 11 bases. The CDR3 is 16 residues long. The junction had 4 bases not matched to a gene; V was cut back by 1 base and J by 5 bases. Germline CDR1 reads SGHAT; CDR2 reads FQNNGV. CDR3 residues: CASSLVGTSGHNEQFF. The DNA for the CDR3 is TGTGCCAGCAGCTTAGTCGGGACTAGCGGTCACAATGAGCAGTTCTTC. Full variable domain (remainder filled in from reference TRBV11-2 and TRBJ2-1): EAGVAQSPRYKIIEKRQSVAFWCNPISGHATLYWYQQILGQGPKLLIQFQNNGVVDDSQLPKDRFSAERLKGVDSTLKIQPAKLEDSAVYLCASSLVGTSGHNEQFFGPGTRLTVL.

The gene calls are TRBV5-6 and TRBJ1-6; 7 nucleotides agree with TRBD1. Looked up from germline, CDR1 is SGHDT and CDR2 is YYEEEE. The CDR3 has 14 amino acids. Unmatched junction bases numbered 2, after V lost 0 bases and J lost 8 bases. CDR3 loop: CASSLGDRDSPLHF. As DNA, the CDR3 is TGTGCCAGCAGCTTGGGGGACAGAGATTCACCCCTCCACTTT.

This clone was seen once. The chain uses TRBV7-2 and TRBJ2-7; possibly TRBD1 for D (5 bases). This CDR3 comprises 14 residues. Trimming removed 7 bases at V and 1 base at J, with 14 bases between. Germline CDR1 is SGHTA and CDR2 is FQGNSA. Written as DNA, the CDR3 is TGTGCCAGCAAGCTAAGTACAGGATCCTACGAGCAGTACTTC. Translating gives CASKLSTGSYEQYF.

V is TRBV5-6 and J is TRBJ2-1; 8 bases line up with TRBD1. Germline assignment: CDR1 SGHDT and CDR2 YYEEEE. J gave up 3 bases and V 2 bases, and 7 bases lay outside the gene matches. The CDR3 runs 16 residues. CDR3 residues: CASSFRTGWYYNEQFF. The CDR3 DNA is TGTGCCAGCAGCTTCCGGACAGGGTGGTACTACAATGAGCAGTTCTTC.

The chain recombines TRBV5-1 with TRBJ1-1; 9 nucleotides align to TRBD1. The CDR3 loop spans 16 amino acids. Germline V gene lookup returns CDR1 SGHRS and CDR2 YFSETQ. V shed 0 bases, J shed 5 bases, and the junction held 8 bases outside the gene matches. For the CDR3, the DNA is TGCGCCAGCAGCTTGGGGGACAGGGTGGGAAGGACTGAAGCTTTCTTT. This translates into CASSLGDRVGRTEAFF.

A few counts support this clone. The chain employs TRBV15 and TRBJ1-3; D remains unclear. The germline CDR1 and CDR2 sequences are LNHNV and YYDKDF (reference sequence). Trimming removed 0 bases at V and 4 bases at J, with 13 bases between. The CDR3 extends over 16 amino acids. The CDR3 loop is CATSRDVRSRGNTIYF. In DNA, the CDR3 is TGTGCCACCAGCAGAGATGTCCGGAGTCGAGGAAACACCATATATTTT. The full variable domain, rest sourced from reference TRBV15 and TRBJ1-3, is DAMVIQNPRYQVTQFGKPVTLSCSQTLNHNVMYWYQQKSSQAPKLLFHYYDKDFNNEADTPDNFQSRRPNTSFCFLDIRSPGLGDTAMYLCATSRDVRSRGNTIYFGEGSWLTVV.

CDR3 in DNA: TGTGCCAGCAGCGTGGGGCAGAGCAATCAGCCCCAGCATTTT. The encoded protein is CASSVGQSNQPQHF. The genes are TRBV9 and TRBJ1-5; D is perhaps TRBD1 (5 bases). V lost 2 bases and J lost 1, with 7 bases in between. The V gene's germline CDR1 is SGDLS and CDR2 YYNGEE. The CDR3 spans 14 residues.

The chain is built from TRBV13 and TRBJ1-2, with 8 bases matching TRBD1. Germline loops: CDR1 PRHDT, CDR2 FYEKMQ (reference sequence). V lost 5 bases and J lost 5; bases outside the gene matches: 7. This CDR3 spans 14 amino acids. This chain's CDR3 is CASSPLDRGYGYTF. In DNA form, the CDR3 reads TGTGCCAGCAGCCCCCTCGACAGGGGATATGGCTACACCTTC. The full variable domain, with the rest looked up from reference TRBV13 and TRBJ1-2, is AAGVIQSPRHLIKEKRETATLKCYPIPRHDTVYWYQQGPGQDPQFLISFYEKMQSDKGSIPDRFSAQQFSDYHSELNMSSLELGDSALYFCASSPLDRGYGYTFGSGTRLTVV.

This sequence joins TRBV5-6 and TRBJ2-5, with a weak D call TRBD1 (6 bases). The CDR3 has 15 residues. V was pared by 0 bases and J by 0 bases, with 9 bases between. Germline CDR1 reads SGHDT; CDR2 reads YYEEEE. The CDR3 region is CASSLGTGYQETQYF. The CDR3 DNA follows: TGTGCCAGCAGCTTGGGTACAGGGTACCAAGAGACCCAGTACTTC.

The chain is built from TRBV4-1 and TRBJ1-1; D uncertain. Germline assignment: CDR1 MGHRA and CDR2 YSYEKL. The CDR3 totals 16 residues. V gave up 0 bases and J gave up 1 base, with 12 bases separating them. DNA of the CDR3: TGCGCCAGCAGCCAAGAGGGAGTAAAAAGGAACACTGAAGCTTTCTTT. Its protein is CASSQEGVKRNTEAFF.

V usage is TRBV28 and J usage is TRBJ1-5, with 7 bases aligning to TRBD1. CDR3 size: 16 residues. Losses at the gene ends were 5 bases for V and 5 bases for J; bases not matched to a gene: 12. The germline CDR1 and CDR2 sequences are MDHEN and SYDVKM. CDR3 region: CASSQNLRQGHQPQHF. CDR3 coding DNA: TGTGCCAGCAGTCAAAATTTAAGACAGGGCCATCAGCCCCAGCATTTT.

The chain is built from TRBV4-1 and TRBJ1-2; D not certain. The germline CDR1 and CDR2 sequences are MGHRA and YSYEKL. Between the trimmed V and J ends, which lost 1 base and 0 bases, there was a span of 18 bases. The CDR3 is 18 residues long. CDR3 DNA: TGCGCCAGCAGCCAAGTAAACGGCGTCGGGAAAGCTAACTATGGCTACACCTTC. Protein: CASSQVNGVGKANYGYTF.

The CDR3 region has the DNA TGTGCCAGCAGCAAGGACAGGAACTATGGCTACACCTTC. Its translation: CASSKDRNYGYTF. The chain employs TRBV7-3 and TRBJ1-2, with TRBD1 identical over 7 bases. The V segment lost 5 bases and the J segment 2 bases; nucleotides outside the gene matches: 2. The CDR3 is 13 residues long. Per the germline V gene, CDR1 is SGHTA and CDR2 is FQGTGA.

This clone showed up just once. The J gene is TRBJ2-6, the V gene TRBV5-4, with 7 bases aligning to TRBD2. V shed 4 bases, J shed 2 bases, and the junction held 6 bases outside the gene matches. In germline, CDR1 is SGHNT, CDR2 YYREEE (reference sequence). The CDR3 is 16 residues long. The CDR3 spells CASSVGGGTGANVLTF. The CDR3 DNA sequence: TGTGCCAGCAGCGTTGGCGGGGGAACTGGGGCCAACGTCCTGACTTTC. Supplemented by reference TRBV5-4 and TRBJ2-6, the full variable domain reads ETGVTQSPTHLIKTRGQQVTLRCSSQSGHNTVSWYQQALGQGPQFIFQYYREEENGRGNFPPRFSGLQFPNYSSELNVNALELDDSALYLCASSVGGGTGANVLTFGAGSRLTVL.

CDR3 in DNA: TGTGCCAGCAGCCGTACTAGCGGGGGGGCCTGGAATACGCAGTATTTT. Residues: CASSRTSGGAWNTQYF. V usage is TRBV7-3 and J usage is TRBJ2-3; TRBD2 agrees at 13 bases. CDR1 SGHTA and CDR2 FQGTGA come from the germline V gene. With V trimmed by 5 bases and J by 7 bases, 9 bases remained unmatched. The CDR3 length is 16 residues.

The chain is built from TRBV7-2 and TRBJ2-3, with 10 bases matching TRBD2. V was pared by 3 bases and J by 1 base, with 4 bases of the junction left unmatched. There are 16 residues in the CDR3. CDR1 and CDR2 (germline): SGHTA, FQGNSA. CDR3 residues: CASSFWLAGGTDTQYF. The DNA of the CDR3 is TGTGCCAGCAGCTTTTGGCTAGCGGGGGGCACAGATACGCAGTATTTT.

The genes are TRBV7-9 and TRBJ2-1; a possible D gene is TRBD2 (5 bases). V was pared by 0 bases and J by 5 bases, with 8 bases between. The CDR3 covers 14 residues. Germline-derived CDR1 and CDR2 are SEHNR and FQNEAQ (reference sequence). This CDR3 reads CASSLALGNNEQFF. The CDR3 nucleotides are TGTGCCAGCAGCTTAGCGCTCGGGAACAATGAGCAGTTCTTC. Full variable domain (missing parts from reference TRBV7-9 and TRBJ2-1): DTGVSQNPRHKITKRGQNVTFRCDPISEHNRLYWYRQTLGQGPEFLTYFQNEAQLEKSRLLSDRFSAERPKGSFSTLEIQRTEQGDSAMYLCASSLALGNNEQFFGPGTRLTVL.

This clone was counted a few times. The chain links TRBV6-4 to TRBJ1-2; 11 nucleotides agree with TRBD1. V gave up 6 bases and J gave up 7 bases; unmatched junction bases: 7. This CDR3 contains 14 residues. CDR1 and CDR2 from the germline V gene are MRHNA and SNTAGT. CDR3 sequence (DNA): TGTGCCAGCAGACAGGACAGGGGGCACTCTGGCTACACCTTC. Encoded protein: CASRQDRGHSGYTF.

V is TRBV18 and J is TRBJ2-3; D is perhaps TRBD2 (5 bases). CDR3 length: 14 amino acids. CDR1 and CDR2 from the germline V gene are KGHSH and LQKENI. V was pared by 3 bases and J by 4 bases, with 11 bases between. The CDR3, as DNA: TGTGCCAGCTCACCTCCCTTGAGGGCAGATACGCAGTATTTT. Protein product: CASSPPLRADTQYF.

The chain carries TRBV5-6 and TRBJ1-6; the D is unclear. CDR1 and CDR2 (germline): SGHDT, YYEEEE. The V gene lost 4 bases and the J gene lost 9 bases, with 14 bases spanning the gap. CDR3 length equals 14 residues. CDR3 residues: CASSGVSGSSPLHF. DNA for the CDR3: TGTGCCAGCAGCGGGGTTAGTGGGAGTTCACCCCTCCACTTT.

The CDR3 DNA reads TGTGCCAGCAGCTTGGGGACTGGGGGGTGGAAGAGGGCGCAGTATTTT. It specifies CASSLGTGGWKRAQYF. This rearrangement joins TRBV5-6 to TRBJ2-3, with D tentatively TRBD2 (6 bases). The length of the CDR3 is 16 residues. Germline V gene data show CDR1 as SGHDT and CDR2 as YYEEEE. V was clipped by 0 bases and J by 10 bases, with 21 bases between them.

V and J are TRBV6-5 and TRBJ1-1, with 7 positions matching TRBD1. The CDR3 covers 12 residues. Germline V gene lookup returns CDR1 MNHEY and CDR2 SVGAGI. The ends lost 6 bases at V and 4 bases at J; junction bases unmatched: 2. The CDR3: CASSDRATEAFF. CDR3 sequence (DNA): TGTGCCAGCAGCGACAGGGCCACTGAAGCTTTCTTT.

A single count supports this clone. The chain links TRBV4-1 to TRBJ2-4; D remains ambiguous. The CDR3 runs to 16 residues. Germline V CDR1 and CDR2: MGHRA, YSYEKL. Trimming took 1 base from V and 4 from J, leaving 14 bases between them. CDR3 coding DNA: TGCGCCAGCAGCCAAGTTGAGGCGGCCTCGAAAAACATTCAGTACTTC. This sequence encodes CASSQVEAASKNIQYF.

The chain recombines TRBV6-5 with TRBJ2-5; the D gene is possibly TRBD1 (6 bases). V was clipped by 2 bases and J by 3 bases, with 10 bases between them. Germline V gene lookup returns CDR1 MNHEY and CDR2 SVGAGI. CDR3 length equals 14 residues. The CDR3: CASSYTRGKETQYF. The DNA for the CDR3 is TGTGCCAGCAGTTACACCAGGGGAAAAGAGACCCAGTACTTC.

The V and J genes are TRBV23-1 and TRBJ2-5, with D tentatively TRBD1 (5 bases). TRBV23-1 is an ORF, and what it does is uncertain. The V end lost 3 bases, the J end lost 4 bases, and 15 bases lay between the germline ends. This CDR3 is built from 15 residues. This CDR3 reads CASSHRVFKGETQYF. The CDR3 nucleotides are TGCGCCAGCAGTCACAGGGTCTTCAAGGGAGAGACCCAGTACTTC.

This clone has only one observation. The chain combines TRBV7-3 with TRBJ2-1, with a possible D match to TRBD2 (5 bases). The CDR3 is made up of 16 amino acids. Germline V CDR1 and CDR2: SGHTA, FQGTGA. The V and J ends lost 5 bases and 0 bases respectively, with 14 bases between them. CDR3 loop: CASSTGRRGSYNEQFF. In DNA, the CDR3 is TGTGCCAGCAGCACCGGACGACGGGGCTCCTACAATGAGCAGTTCTTC.

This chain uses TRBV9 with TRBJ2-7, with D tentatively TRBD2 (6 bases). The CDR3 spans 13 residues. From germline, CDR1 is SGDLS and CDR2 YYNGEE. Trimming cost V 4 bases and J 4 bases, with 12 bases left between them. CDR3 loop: CASSPDGGYEQYF. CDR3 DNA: TGTGCCAGCAGCCCCGATGGGGGGTACGAGCAGTACTTC.

The CDR3 loop reads CASSSSTSNNSPLHF. CDR3 bases: TGTGCCAGCAGCTCTAGCACCAGTAATAATTCACCCCTCCACTTT. The chain employs TRBV7-2 and TRBJ1-6; D gene uncertain. V was clipped by 4 bases and J by 5 bases, with 12 bases between them. CDR1 is SGHTA, CDR2 FQGNSA, per germline. The CDR3 covers 15 residues.

CDR3 coding DNA: TGTGCCAGCAGCTTTAGTTATCGAGAGACCCAGTACTTC. Amino acids: CASSFSYRETQYF. The chain links TRBV7-6 to TRBJ2-5; no clear D gene. Looked up from germline, CDR1 is SGHVS and CDR2 is FNYEAQ. The CDR3 covers 13 residues. The V gene lost 3 bases and the J gene lost 4 bases, with 9 bases spanning the gap. Looking up the rest from reference TRBV7-6 and TRBJ2-5 gives the full variable domain: GAGVSQSPRYKVTKRGQDVALRCDPISGHVSLYWYRQALGQGPEFLTYFNYEAQQDKSGLPNDRFSAERPEGSISTLTIQRTEQRDSAMYRCASSFSYRETQYFGPGTRLLVL.

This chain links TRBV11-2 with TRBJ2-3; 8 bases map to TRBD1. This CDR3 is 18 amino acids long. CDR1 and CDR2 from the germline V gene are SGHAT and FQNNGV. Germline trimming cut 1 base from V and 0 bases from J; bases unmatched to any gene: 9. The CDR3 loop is CASSLVLQGGSSTDTQYF. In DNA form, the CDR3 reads TGTGCCAGCAGCTTAGTTCTACAGGGGGGCTCTAGCACAGATACGCAGTATTTT. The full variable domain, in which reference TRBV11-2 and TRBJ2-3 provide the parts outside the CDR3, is EAGVAQSPRYKIIEKRQSVAFWCNPISGHATLYWYQQILGQGPKLLIQFQNNGVVDDSQLPKDRFSAERLKGVDSTLKIQPAKLEDSAVYLCASSLVLQGGSSTDTQYFGPGTRLTVL.

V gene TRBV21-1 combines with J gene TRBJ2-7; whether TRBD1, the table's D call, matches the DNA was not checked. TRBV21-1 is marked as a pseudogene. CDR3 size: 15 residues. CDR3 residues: CASSNTGTGSHEQYF. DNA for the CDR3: TGTGCCAGCAGCAATACCGGGACAGGGTCCCACGAGCAGTACTTC.

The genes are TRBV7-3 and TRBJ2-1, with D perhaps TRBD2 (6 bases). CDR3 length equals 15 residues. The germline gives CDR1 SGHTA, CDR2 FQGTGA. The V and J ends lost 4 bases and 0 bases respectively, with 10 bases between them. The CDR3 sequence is CASSWDLSSYNEQFF. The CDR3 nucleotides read TGTGCCAGCAGCTGGGACTTGAGCTCCTACAATGAGCAGTTCTTC. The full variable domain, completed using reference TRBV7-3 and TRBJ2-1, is GAGVSQTPSNKVTEKGKYVELRCDPISGHTALYWYRQSLGQGPEFLIYFQGTGAADDSGLPNDRFFAVRPEGSVSTLKIQRTERGDSAVYLCASSWDLSSYNEQFFGPGTRLTVL.